The 30 T cell receptor beta chains below all came from one sample that was sequenced in a study of early T cells in non-severe SARS-CoV-2 infection. TCRdb reprocessed the 5' RACE reads via MiXCR and lists one record per CDR3 protein. Seen here are tens of thousands of distinct CDR3 sequences, about 16% observed once, and the top ten hold less than 7%. Source material: whole blood. Source of these receptors: an adult who was a healthcare worker with PCR-confirmed SARS-CoV-2 infection or an uninfected control (not recorded which).

This clonotype was observed at least ten times. The rearrangement links TRBV7-3 to TRBJ2-3; weak D call: TRBD2 (6 bases). The V gene's germline CDR1 is SGHTA and CDR2 FQGTGA. This CDR3 contains 15 residues. Trimming pared 5 bases from V and 1 base from J, leaving 13 bases between. In nucleotides, the CDR3 is TGTGCCAGCAGCCCCGGCGGGGCTGGCACAGATACGCAGTATTTT. The encoded protein is CASSPGGAGTDTQYF. The full variable domain, with the rest looked up from reference TRBV7-3 and TRBJ2-3, is GAGVSQTPSNKVTEKGKYVELRCDPISGHTALYWYRQSLGQGPEFLIYFQGTGAADDSGLPNDRFFAVRPEGSVSTLKIQRTERGDSAVYLCASSPGGAGTDTQYFGPGTRLTVL.

This clonotype was recorded a few times. The V gene is TRBV5-5, the J gene TRBJ1-2; D is ambiguous. The V end lost 0 bases, the J end lost 0 bases, and 9 bases lay between the germline ends. CDR1 and CDR2 from the germline V gene are SGHKS and YYEKEE (reference sequence). The CDR3 loop spans 15 amino acids. CDR3 in DNA: TGTGCCAGCAGCTTGGGACCAAAGTCTAACTATGGCTACACCTTC. This translates into CASSLGPKSNYGYTF.

The gene calls are TRBV3-1 and TRBJ2-3; a possible D gene is TRBD2 (6 bases). Germline V lookup: CDR1 LGHDT, CDR2 YNNKEL (reference sequence). Trimming left V 0 bases short and J 6 bases short, with 13 bases between. The length of the CDR3 is 15 residues. CDR3 nucleotides: TGTGCCAGCAGCCAAGACGGAGGGAGTTGGGATACGCAGTATTTT. The encoded protein is CASSQDGGSWDTQYF.

CDR3 DNA: TGCGCCAGCCGACAGGGGTACGGCACAGATACGCAGTATTTT. Translated: CASRQGYGTDTQYF. V and J are TRBV5-1 and TRBJ2-3, with TRBD1 matching over 8 bases. Germline CDR1 reads SGHRS; CDR2 reads YFSETQ. The CDR3 extends over 14 amino acids. Germline trimming cut 7 bases from V and 1 base from J; bases unmatched to any gene: 5.

V usage is TRBV20-1 and J usage is TRBJ2-7, with D possibly being TRBD2 (6 bases). This CDR3 is 12 amino acids long. Germline V gene sequence: CDR1 DFQATT, CDR2 SNEGSKA (reference sequence). V was clipped by 6 bases and J by 3 bases, with 12 bases between them. The chain's CDR3 is CSARTNFYEQYF. The CDR3, as DNA: TGCAGTGCAAGGACTAATTTCTACGAGCAGTACTTC.

The chain recombines TRBV4-1 with TRBJ1-5; the D is unclear. There are 13 residues in the CDR3. V was pared by 2 bases and J by 7 bases, with 9 bases between. Germline assignment: CDR1 MGHRA and CDR2 YSYEKL. The CDR3 reads CASSQLGGQPQHF. The CDR3 DNA follows: TGCGCCAGCAGCCAATTGGGCGGGCAGCCCCAGCATTTT.

This clonotype was seen many times. The chain carries TRBV20-1 and TRBJ1-1; D gene unclear. In germline, CDR1 is DFQATT, CDR2 SNEGSKA (reference sequence). The CDR3 is made up of 14 amino acids. V lost 3 bases and J lost 0, with 11 bases in between. The CDR3 nucleotides read TGCAGTGCTAGTATCGTAGGTTTGAACACTGAAGCTTTCTTT. It translates to CSASIVGLNTEAFF.

This clonotype was counted many times. This chain links TRBV6-2 or TRBV6-3 with TRBJ2-1; tentatively, D is TRBD1 (5 bases). Trimming left V 6 bases short and J 7 bases short, with 16 bases between. Per the germline V gene, CDR1 is MNHEY and CDR2 is SVGEGT. This CDR3 region has 14 residues. Here the CDR3 DNA reads TGTGCCAGCAGCCTTCTCTGGGGCTGGAATGAGCAGTTCTTC. It encodes CASSLLWGWNEQFF.

This clonotype has just a few counts. The genes are TRBV4-2 and TRBJ2-4, with D possibly being TRBD2 (5 bases). V dropped 0 bases and J dropped 7 bases, with 7 bases sitting between them. CDR1 is LGHNA and CDR2 is YNFKEQ in the germline V gene. The CDR3 extends over 13 amino acids. This CDR3 is CASSQDRENIQYF. The CDR3 DNA follows: TGTGCCAGCAGCCAAGATAGGGAGAACATTCAGTACTTC.

The chain joins TRBV29-1 to TRBJ2-3; 8 bases line up with TRBD2. This CDR3 is built from 13 residues. J gave up 4 bases and V 5 bases, and 5 bases lay outside the gene matches. CDR1 SQVTM and CDR2 ANQGSEA come from the germline V gene. CDR3 region: CSVNPGRADTQYF. Written as DNA, the CDR3 is TGCAGCGTTAACCCCGGGAGGGCAGATACGCAGTATTTT.

This clonotype has just a few counts. The V call is TRBV20-1, the J call TRBJ2-1, with 13 bases matching TRBD2. The CDR3 totals 14 residues. With V trimmed by 4 bases and J by 5 bases, 2 bases remained unmatched. Per germline, CDR1 DFQATT and CDR2 SNEGSKA (reference sequence). CDR3 coding DNA: TGCAGTGCTACAACTAGCGGGAGGGACAATGAGCAGTTCTTC. As protein: CSATTSGRDNEQFF.

This clonotype was picked up a small number of times. V is TRBV20-1 and J is TRBJ1-3; the D gene is possibly TRBD1 (5 bases). With 5 bases removed from V and 0 bases from J, the gap between germline ends came to 23 bases. This CDR3 has 18 residues. Germline V gene sequence: CDR1 DFQATT, CDR2 SNEGSKA (reference sequence). The CDR3 sequence is CSASHEDISTYSGNTIYF. CDR3 sequence (DNA): TGCAGTGCTTCACACGAGGACATTAGTACTTACTCTGGAAACACCATATATTTT.

This clonotype was observed many times. The chain carries TRBV28 and TRBJ2-2; TRBD1 agrees at 9 bases. The germline V gene has CDR1 MDHEN and CDR2 SYDVKM. This CDR3 is 15 amino acids long. V was pared by 6 bases and J by 5 bases, with 7 bases of the junction left unmatched. The CDR3 DNA reads as TGTGCCAGCAGCACCACAGGGGGCGTAACCGGGGAGCTGTTTTTT. It translates to CASSTTGGVTGELFF.

This clonotype was seen a handful of times. The rearrangement joins TRBV12-3 or TRBV12-4 to TRBJ2-2; D remains ambiguous. The ends were cut back, 6 bases at V and 4 bases at J, with 9 bases in the middle. This CDR3 is built from 13 residues. The CDR3 region has the DNA TGTGCCAGCAGCAAGAGGTTCACCGGGGAGCTGTTTTTT. Encoded protein: CASSKRFTGELFF.

The chain recombines TRBV7-2 with TRBJ2-3; D is uncertain. The germline V gene encodes CDR1 SGHTA and CDR2 FQGNSA. The V end lost 7 bases, the J end lost 2 bases, and 10 bases lay between the germline ends. The length of the CDR3 is 13 residues. Written as DNA, the CDR3 is TGTGCCAGCATACTCCCCCCCACAGATACGCAGTATTTT. Amino acids: CASILPPTDTQYF.

In its sample, this clonotype was seen many times. The chain has TRBV27 and TRBJ2-7; TRBD1 matches at 7 bases. V gave up 6 bases and J gave up 4 bases; unmatched junction bases: 12. This CDR3 comprises 15 residues. Germline V gives CDR1 MNHEY, CDR2 SMNVEV (reference sequence). CDR3 sequence reads: CASRRTGDFNYEQYF. The CDR3, as DNA: TGTGCCAGCAGGAGGACAGGCGATTTCAATTACGAGCAGTACTTC.

V usage is TRBV7-9 and J usage is TRBJ1-4; TRBD1 matches at 8 bases. CDR3 length: 15 residues. The V segment lost 5 bases and the J segment 8 bases; nucleotides outside the gene matches: 10. Germline CDR1 is SEHNR and CDR2 is FQNEAQ (reference sequence). For the CDR3, the DNA is TGTGCCAGCAGCCGGAGCGGGACAGGAGTAGAAAAACTGTTTTTT. Its translation is CASSRSGTGVEKLFF. The full variable domain, rest sourced from reference TRBV7-9 and TRBJ1-4, is DTGVSQNPRHKITKRGQNVTFRCDPISEHNRLYWYRQTLGQGPEFLTYFQNEAQLEKSRLLSDRFSAERPKGSFSTLEIQRTEQGDSAMYLCASSRSGTGVEKLFFGSGTQLSVL.

The chain's CDR3 is CASSRRHGTDTQYF. As DNA, the CDR3 is TGTGCCAGCAGTCGCCGACACGGCACAGATACGCAGTATTTT. The chain recombines TRBV6-5 with TRBJ2-3; D gene uncertain. The germline V gene has CDR1 MNHEY and CDR2 SVGAGI. V gave up 5 bases and J gave up 1 base, with 10 bases separating them. The CDR3 has 14 amino acids.

The chain joins TRBV2 to TRBJ2-7; tentatively, D is TRBD2 (6 bases). Trimming pared 3 bases from V and 6 bases from J, leaving 9 bases between. The germline CDR1 and CDR2 sequences are SNHLY and FYNNEI. The CDR3 is 12 amino acids. The CDR3 region is CASSDGLSEQYF. The CDR3 DNA follows: TGTGCCAGCAGTGACGGACTAAGCGAGCAGTACTTC. Full variable domain (missing parts from reference TRBV2 and TRBJ2-7): EPEVTQTPSHQVTQMGQEVILRCVPISNHLYFYWYRQILGQKVEFLVSFYNNEISEKSEIFDDQFSVERPDGSNFTLKIRSTKLEDSAMYFCASSDGLSEQYFGPGTRLTVT.

In this sample, this clonotype turned up a few times. The chain is built from TRBV9 and TRBJ2-3; 10 bases are shared with TRBD2. The germline V gene encodes CDR1 SGDLS and CDR2 YYNGEE. The CDR3 runs to 15 residues. V gave up 6 bases and J gave up 5 bases; unmatched junction bases: 9. CDR3 sequence reads: CASTTEGLARDTQYF. As DNA, the CDR3 is TGTGCCAGCACCACCGAGGGACTAGCGAGAGATACGCAGTATTTT.

There are a few counts of this clonotype. V is TRBV5-5 and J is TRBJ2-2; no clear D. The germline V gene has CDR1 SGHKS and CDR2 YYEKEE (reference sequence). The CDR3 is made up of 18 amino acids. V lost 2 bases and J lost 0, with 17 bases in between. The DNA for the CDR3 is TGTGCCAGCAGCTTTGTGTTAGCTGGGTTTACGAACACCGGGGAGCTGTTTTTT. This sequence encodes CASSFVLAGFTNTGELFF.

Ten or more counts support this clonotype. V gene TRBV7-2 combines with J gene TRBJ2-3, with D uncertain. CDR3 size: 14 residues. The ends were cut back, 2 bases at V and 4 bases at J, with 10 bases in the middle. Germline V lookup: CDR1 SGHTA, CDR2 FQGNSA. The CDR3 DNA follows: TGTGCCAGCAGCTTAACGGGTCGTCCAGATACGCAGTATTTT. As protein: CASSLTGRPDTQYF.

In this sample, this clonotype turned up a few times. The J gene is TRBJ1-1, the V gene TRBV9, with D perhaps matching TRBD1 (5 bases). The CDR3 covers 13 residues. V shed 4 bases and J shed 2 bases, with 9 bases lying between them. From germline, CDR1 is SGDLS and CDR2 YYNGEE. The CDR3 loop reads CASSKDSNTEAFF. The CDR3 DNA sequence: TGTGCCAGCAGCAAAGACAGCAACACTGAAGCTTTCTTT.

This clonotype has just a few counts. The CDR3 DNA is TGTGCCAGCAGTTACACGGGGCCCTACAATGAGCAGTTCTTC. Amino acid sequence: CASSYTGPYNEQFF. The chain uses TRBV6-2 or TRBV6-3 and TRBJ2-1; either TRBD1 or TRBD2 may fit D (5 bases each). The V gene's germline CDR1 is MNHEY and CDR2 SVGEGT. The CDR3 sequence is 14 residues long. Trimming removed 2 bases at V and 2 bases at J, with 7 bases between.

In its sample, this clonotype was seen a few times. The chain couples TRBV7-8 to TRBJ2-7; D assignment may be TRBD1 or TRBD2 (5 bases each). Per the germline V gene, CDR1 is SGHVS and CDR2 is FQNEAQ. Trimming took off 0 bases at V and 7 bases at J, with 13 bases between the two ends. The CDR3 contains 14 residues. The CDR3 region has the DNA TGTGCCAGCAGCTTAGCGGGGGATCTGCGGGAGCAGTACTTC. Protein product: CASSLAGDLREQYF.

The J gene is TRBJ2-1, the V gene TRBV29-1, with 8 positions matching TRBD2. With V trimmed by 7 bases and J by 6 bases, 5 bases remained unmatched. CDR1 is SQVTM, CDR2 ANQGSEA, per germline. The CDR3 totals 12 residues. The DNA of the CDR3 is TGCAGCGCGACAGCGGGAGCCAATGAGCAGTTCTTC. This codes for CSATAGANEQFF.

This clonotype was seen repeatedly, ten times or more. V usage is TRBV5-1 and J usage is TRBJ2-7; 10 positions agree with TRBD2. Looked up from germline, CDR1 is SGHRS and CDR2 is YFSETQ. Trimming cost V 4 bases and J 3 bases; bases outside gene matches: 7. The CDR3 extends over 15 amino acids. The CDR3 coding sequence is TGCGCCAGCAGCCTTACCGGGACTAGCGTCTACGAGCAGTACTTC. Its protein product is CASSLTGTSVYEQYF.

The sample holds a few counts of this clonotype. The chain carries TRBV10-3 and TRBJ2-3; D possibly uses TRBD1 or TRBD2 (7 bases each). The CDR3 has 16 residues. Germline CDR1 reads ENHRY; CDR2 reads SYGVKD. Trimming left V 3 bases short and J 1 base short, with 14 bases between. CDR3: CAISDPTGRGTDTQYF. In DNA, the CDR3 is TGTGCCATCAGTGATCCGACAGGGAGGGGCACAGATACGCAGTATTTT.

Only a few counts were recorded for this clonotype. The chain recombines TRBV11-2 with TRBJ2-7; D ambiguous. CDR3 length: 11 residues. Trimming stripped 3 bases from V and 5 bases from J, with 5 bases between. The V gene's germline CDR1 is SGHAT and CDR2 FQNNGV. The chain's CDR3 is CASSFDDEQYF. CDR3 DNA sequence: TGTGCCAGCAGCTTCGACGACGAGCAGTACTTC.

The chain recombines TRBV11-2 with TRBJ2-1; maybe TRBD1 (6 bases). Germline lookup yields CDR1 SGHAT and CDR2 FQNNGV. This CDR3 comprises 12 residues. The V end lost 5 bases, the J end lost 9 bases, and 11 bases lay between the germline ends. In nucleotides, the CDR3 is TGTGCCAGCAGCCCCCAGGGGACTGAGCAGTTCTTC. Translation: CASSPQGTEQFF.